This TCR beta chain appears in the sequencing data of a study of graft-versus-host responses after intestinal transplantation. Across the study: Transplant recipients had multivisceral, liver-intestinal, or isolated intestinal grafts. For approximately three years after anti-thymocyte globulin induction, all recipients took tacrolimus and steroids.

This clone has more than one count but fewer than ten. Its specificity is not known. The study, taken as a whole, reports: Recipient marrow showed GvH clones, some seen first in ileum or blood. Early after transplant, HvG clones declined as circulating GvH clones peaked.

Measured with immunoSEQ multiplex PCR; TCRdb has only the in-frame clones, and not every one. The sample yields tens of thousands of clones, about 90% seen once. Trimming at V came to 0 bases and at J to 6 bases, leaving 15 bases not matched to a gene. Germline assignment: CDR1 LGHNA and CDR2 YNFKEQ. The CDR3 extends over 19 amino acids. Sequenced here: PBMCs, sampled about 4 months after intestinal transplantation. This sequence originates from a human patient who received an intestinal transplant, so some T cells may come from the graft donor. This sequence joins TRBV4-2 and TRBJ2-2, with TRBD2 identical over 8 bases. The CDR3 protein is CASSQDGVGLAGYAGELFF. In nucleotides, the CDR3 is TGTGCCAGCAGCCAAGATGGGGTGGGGTTAGCGGGGTACGCCGGGGAGCTGTTTTTT.